A selection of T cell receptor beta chains follows, all from one sample in a study of cytomegalovirus exposure and HLA in healthy donors. TCRdb keeps only in-frame clones here, not all; method: immunoSEQ multiplex PCR. The sample holds 30,000 to 40,000 clones, more than 60% seen once. Sequenced input: PBMCs. These receptors were taken from a middle-aged man in good health and CMV-seropositive. The CDR3 runs from the conserved cysteine through the conserved F or W. The D gene is left open where the match is weak. The listing skips clone size in some rows; elsewhere it reads once, few, many or a size class.

.,TRBJ1-2,.,TRBV5-8,TGTGCCAGCAGCCCAAGAGGGTGGATTGGCTACACCTTC,CASSPRGWIGYTF
TRBD1,TRBJ1-2,.,TRBV25-1,TGTGCCAGCAGTGGAGGGACAGGGCTAGGCTACACCTTC,CASSGGTGLGYTF
.,TRBJ1-2,.,TRBV30,TGTGCCTGGACGGGTTCTTACTATGGCTACACCTTC,CAWTGSYYGYTF
.,TRBJ1-1,.,TRBV28,TGTGCCACTGTTAAATTTCCCGACGGGGTTTTGAACACTGAAGCTTTCTTT,CATVKFPDGVLNTEAFF
.,TRBJ1-2,.,TRBV6-5,TGTGCCAGCAGTCCGGACTCGGGCAACTATGGCTACACCTTC,CASSPDSGNYGYTF
.,TRBJ2-5,.,TRBV27,TGTGCCAGCAGTTTGGGGACATATGGGGAGACCCAGTACTTC,CASSLGTYGETQYF
.,TRBJ2-7,.,TRBV28,TGTGCCAGCAGTTTAGTGGGGGGGCCCGAGCAGTACTTC,CASSLVGGPEQYF
.,TRBJ1-2,once,TRBV6-5,TGTGCCAGCAGCCCCATTGGGGGCGGCTACACCTTC,CASSPIGGGYTF
.,TRBJ1-1,.,TRBV10-3,TGTGCCATCACCCAAAAGGGGGACACTGAAGCTTTCTTT,CAITQKGDTEAFF
.,TRBJ1-4,few,TRBV9,TGTGCCAGCAGCGGACAGCTAGAAACTAATGAAAAACTGTTTTTT,CASSGQLETNEKLFF
TRBD1,TRBJ2-5,.,TRBV6-5,TGTGCCAGCAGCTCCGACAGGGGAGGAGGAGAGACCCAGTACTTC,CASSSDRGGGETQYF
TRBD2,TRBJ2-5,.,TRBV5-1,TGCGCCAGCAGCTTAGCTAGCGGGAGGATTGAGGAGACCCAGTACTTC,CASSLASGRIEETQYF
.,TRBJ1-2,.,TRBV5-1,TGCGCCAGCAGCCCACGGGGTGACTATGGCTACACCTTC,CASSPRGDYGYTF
TRBD2,TRBJ2-2,.,TRBV4-2,TGTGCCAGCAGCCAAGATATAGCGGGAAGCTCCGGGGAGCTGTTTTTT,CASSQDIAGSSGELFF
.,TRBJ2-7,few,TRBV28,TGTGCCAGCAGGGACAGCTTCGAGCAGTACTTC,CASRDSFEQYF
.,TRBJ2-1,.,TRBV27,TGTGCCAGCAGCCCTTTACCGGGAAATGAGCAGTTCTTC,CASSPLPGNEQFF
TRBD1,TRBJ2-5,.,TRBV29-1,TGCAGCGTTGGACAGGGGTACCAAGAGACCCAGTACTTC,CSVGQGYQETQYF
.,TRBJ2-7,.,TRBV29-1,TGCAGCGCCTCGGAGGGGTACGAGCAGTACTTC,CSASEGYEQYF
.,TRBJ2-7,few,TRBV6-5,TGTGCCAGCAGTTACTCCGGGCTAGCGAGCGAGCAGTACTTC,CASSYSGLASEQYF
.,TRBJ2-7,.,TRBV4-2,TGTGCCAGCAGCTGGGCTCCCGACTACGAGCAGTACTTC,CASSWAPDYEQYF
.,TRBJ2-5,once,TRBV11-2,TGTGCCAGCAGCTTAGCAGCAGGGGGGTCGGAGACCCAGTACTTC,CASSLAAGGSETQYF
TRBD1,TRBJ1-5,.,TRBV23-1,TGCGCCAGACGAATCGACAGGGTAAACCAGCCCCAGCATTTT,CARRIDRVNQPQHF
.,TRBJ1-1,.,TRBV5-1,TGCGCCAGCAGCTTGACGACAAGATCTGAAGCTTTCTTT,CASSLTTRSEAFF
.,TRBJ2-1,.,TRBV29-1,TGCAGCGTCCGCACCGGGAGCTACAATGAGCAGTTCTTC,CSVRTGSYNEQFF
TRBD2,TRBJ2-1,few,TRBV18,TGTGCCAGCTCGCCTTGGACTAGCGGGAGTGGGAATGAGCAGTTCTTC,CASSPWTSGSGNEQFF
TRBD2,TRBJ2-7,.,TRBV16,TGTGCCAGCAGCCAATACCCCGGGGGGGCGCGGGCCGAGCAGTACTTC,CASSQYPGGARAEQYF
.,TRBJ2-7,few,TRBV7-2,TGTGCCAGCAGCTTCCGAGCGACGGGAAGGAACGAGCAGTACTTC,CASSFRATGRNEQYF
TRBD1,TRBJ1-1,once,TRBV18,TGTGCCAGCTCAGAAGGACAGGCTCTTTGGTCTGAAGCTTTCTTT,CASSEGQALWSEAFF
.,TRBJ1-4,.,TRBV9,TGTGCCAGCAGCGAAACTCCCTCAACTAATGAAAAACTGTTTTTT,CASSETPSTNEKLFF
.,TRBJ2-1,.,TRBV15,TGTGCCACCAGCAGAGATATAGCGGTGGTTTACAATGAGCAGTTCTTC,CATSRDIAVVYNEQFF
.,TRBJ2-7,.,TRBV18,TGTGCCAGCTCACCACCGACAGTGGGAACCCACGAGCAGTACTTC,CASSPPTVGTHEQYF
TRBD1,TRBJ2-7,.,TRBV4-1,TGCGCCAGCAGCCACGGGACAGGTGGGACCTACGAGCAGTACTTC,CASSHGTGGTYEQYF
TRBD2,TRBJ2-1,once,TRBV5-6,TGTGCCAGCAGTACTAGCGTTGAGCAGTTCTTC,CASSTSVEQFF
.,TRBJ2-5,.,TRBV27,TGTGCCAGCAGTTTATTGGGGGGAGAAGAGACCCAGTACTTC,CASSLLGGEETQYF
.,TRBJ1-2,.,TRBV14,TGTGCCAGCAGCCAAGAAATAGGGCCCCTTAGCGGGTATGGCTACACCTTC,CASSQEIGPLSGYGYTF
TRBD2,TRBJ2-1,.,TRBV30,TGTGCCTGGAGTGCTCTAGCGGCAGACTACAATGAGCAGTTCTTC,CAWSALAADYNEQFF
.,TRBJ2-5,.,TRBV4-1,TGCGCCAGCAACCAAGGACTAGCAGGGGGCGTCCAAGAGACCCAGTACTTC,CASNQGLAGGVQETQYF
.,TRBJ2-7,.,TRBV28,TGTGCCAGCAGTTTAATGCGCGGAGGGGTAGGGCAGTACTTC,CASSLMRGGVGQYF
.,TRBJ1-1,.,TRBV30,TGTGCCTGGAGTCCGATCCAAGGGGGTAACACTGAAGCTTTCTTT,CAWSPIQGGNTEAFF
.,TRBJ1-6,.,TRBV30,TGTGCTTTAGGGACGAGCAGGGGCGGTTCACCCCTCCACTTT,CALGTSRGGSPLHF
TRBD1,TRBJ1-1,.,TRBV6-6,TGTGCCAGCAGTTCCGGGTCAGGGGGTTTCTTT,CASSSGSGGFF
TRBD1,TRBJ1-2,.,TRBV5-1,TGCGCCAGCGCCACCGGACAGGGTTTTTATGGCTACACCTTC,CASATGQGFYGYTF
.,TRBJ2-7,.,TRBV7-2,TGTGCCAGCAGCCTCTCCTACGAGCAGTACTTC,CASSLSYEQYF
TRBD2,TRBJ2-7,.,TRBV6-5,TGTGCCAGCTCCCTCGGGACTAGCGCCTCCTACGAGCAGTACTTC,CASSLGTSASYEQYF
TRBD1,TRBJ2-5,.,TRBV5-1,TGCGCCAGCAGCTCCACGGGACAGGGGTTTGAGACCCAGTACTTC,CASSSTGQGFETQYF
.,TRBJ2-7,.,TRBV5-1,TGCGCCAGCAGCCCGGCGGGTATGTACGAGCAGTACTTC,CASSPAGMYEQYF
TRBD2,TRBJ2-5,few,TRBV5-1,TGCGCCAGCAGAACTAGCGTTCAAGAGACCCAGTACTTC,CASRTSVQETQYF
TRBD1,TRBJ2-7,.,TRBV5-1,TGCGCCAGCAGCCGAGGGACAGGGGAGGCCTACGAGCAGTACTTC,CASSRGTGEAYEQYF
.,TRBJ1-3,once,TRBV9,TGTGCCAGTTCCGACAGCTCTGGAAACACCATATATTTT,CASSDSSGNTIYF
TRBD1,TRBJ1-6,few,TRBV5-1,TGCGCCAGCAGTCCGGGACAGACTAATTCACCCCTCCACTTT,CASSPGQTNSPLHF
TRBD2,TRBJ2-7,medium-sized,TRBV7-9,TGTGCCAGCAGCTTAGAGGCTAGCGGGGCCCCTTACGAGCAGTACTTC,CASSLEASGAPYEQYF
TRBD1,TRBJ1-5,.,TRBV7-8,TGTGCCAGCAGCTTAGAGGGGGCCAGCAATCAGCCCCAGCATTTT,CASSLEGASNQPQHF
TRBD1,TRBJ2-7,.,TRBV7-8,TGTGCCAGCAGCTTGGGGACAGACGGCGAGCAGTACTTC,CASSLGTDGEQYF